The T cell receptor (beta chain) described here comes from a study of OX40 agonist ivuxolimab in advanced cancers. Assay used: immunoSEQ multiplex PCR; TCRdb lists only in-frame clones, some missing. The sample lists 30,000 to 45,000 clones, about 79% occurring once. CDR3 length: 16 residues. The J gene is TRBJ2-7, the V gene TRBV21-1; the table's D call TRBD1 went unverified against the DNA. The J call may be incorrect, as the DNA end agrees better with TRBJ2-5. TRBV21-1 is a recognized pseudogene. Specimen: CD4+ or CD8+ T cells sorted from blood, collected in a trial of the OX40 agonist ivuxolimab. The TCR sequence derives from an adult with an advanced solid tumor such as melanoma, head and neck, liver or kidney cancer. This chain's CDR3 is CASSKRGGTGQETQYF. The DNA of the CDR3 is TGTGCCAGCAGCAAAAGAGGTGGGACAGGGCAAGAGACCCAGTACTTC.